What follows are 20 T cell receptor beta chains derived from one specimen sequenced in a study of T cells in Graves' hyperthyroidism and ophthalmopathy. Amplification of TCR beta CDR3 regions used RNA as the template. HTBI primers were employed in a first-round RT-PCR of the TCR CDR3. Each CDR3 protein is one row after TCRdb ran MiXCR on the multiplex PCR reads. The table has fewer than 600,000 distinct CDR3 sequences, 12% to 15% seen once. The source material was blood. Source of these receptors: a woman in her 40s with Graves' hyperthyroidism.

The chain is built from TRBV7-9 and TRBJ2-3; 10 bases agree with TRBD2. The V gene's germline CDR1 is SEHNR and CDR2 FQNEAQ (reference sequence). Trimming removed 5 bases from V and 1 base from J; junction bases left unmatched: 6. This CDR3 comprises 16 residues. CDR3: CASSTPGTSGTDTQYF. The CDR3 bases are TGTGCCAGCAGCACACCCGGGACTAGCGGCACAGATACGCAGTATTTT.

About this clonotype: This could be a read error, since a much larger clone is one nucleotide away. The chain joins TRBV6-2 or TRBV6-3 to TRBJ2-3; a possible D gene is TRBD2 (5 bases). CDR3 length: 16 residues. Looked up from germline, CDR1 is MNHEY and CDR2 is SVGEGT. V shed 7 bases and J shed 2 bases, with 19 bases lying between them. The CDR3 reads CASNFDPGGSTDTQYF. The DNA of the CDR3 is TGTGCCAGCAACTTCGATCCAGGAGGTTCCACAGATACGCAGTATTTT.

This rearrangement joins TRBV6-2 or TRBV6-3 to TRBJ2-1; 8 nucleotides line up with TRBD2. From germline, CDR1 is MNHEY and CDR2 SVGEGT. V was clipped by 5 bases and J by 7 bases; unmatched bases: 7. The CDR3 sequence is 14 residues long. The CDR3 nucleotides are TGTGCCAGCAGTCTACCGGGACTAGTAAATGAGCAGTTCTTC. Translating gives CASSLPGLVNEQFF.

The V call is TRBV6-5, the J call TRBJ2-1; TRBD1 matches 7 bases. Unmatched junction bases numbered 7, after V lost 4 bases and J lost 7 bases. Germline V gene data show CDR1 as MNHEY and CDR2 as SVGAGI. The CDR3 extends over 14 amino acids. In nucleotides, the CDR3 is TGTGCCAGCAGTTCCCCGGGACAGAGTAATGAGCAGTTCTTC. The encoded protein is CASSSPGQSNEQFF.

This clonotype has ten or more counts. The V and J genes are TRBV12-3 or TRBV12-4 and TRBJ2-4; unclear D gene. The CDR3 totals 13 residues. V was pared by 9 bases and J by 0 bases, with 9 bases between. The CDR3 bases are TGTGCCAGTTGCGACGGAGCCAAAAACATTCAGTACTTC. It is translated as CASCDGAKNIQYF.

A remark on this clonotype: With a much larger clone just one base away, this may be a read error. The CDR3 nucleotides read TGTGCCAGCTCACTCAACCGGGTCACAGGGCACAATGAGCAGCTCTTC. Translation gives CASSLNRVTGHNEQLF. The J gene is TRBJ2-1, the V gene TRBV18, with D maybe TRBD1 (6 bases). Per germline, CDR1 KGHSH and CDR2 LQKENI. This CDR3 comprises 16 residues. The full variable domain, in which reference TRBV18 and TRBJ2-1 provide the parts outside the CDR3, is NAGVMQNPRHLVRRRGQEARLRCSPMKGHSHVYWYRQLPEEGLKFMVYLQKENIIDESGMPKERFSAEFPKEGPSILRIQQVVRGDSAAYFCASSLNRVTGHNEQLFGPGTRLTVL.

This clonotype was detected ten times or more. The chain employs TRBV7-9 and TRBJ1-1; tentative D call: TRBD1 (5 bases). Trimming removed 5 bases from V and 1 base from J, with 11 bases in between. Germline V CDR1 and CDR2: SEHNR, FQNEAQ (reference sequence). The CDR3 spans 14 residues. In DNA, the CDR3 is TGTGCCAGCAGCACGACGACAGCGAACACTGAAGCTTTCTTT. Its protein product is CASSTTTANTEAFF.

The V gene is TRBV5-1, the J gene TRBJ2-1; 7 positions agree with TRBD2. The trim removed 0 bases at V and 7 bases at J, leaving 13 bases unmatched. This CDR3 is built from 17 residues. Germline loops: CDR1 SGHRS, CDR2 YFSETQ. CDR3 bases: TGCGCCAGCAGCTTGGTCGGCGGGAGAAGTCCCGAGAATGAGCAGTTCTTC. This encodes CASSLVGGRSPENEQFF. Variable domain in full (rest from reference TRBV5-1 and TRBJ2-1): KAGVTQTPRYLIKTRGQQVTLSCSPISGHRSVSWYQQTPGQGLQFLFEYFSETQRNKGNFPGRFSGRQFSNSRSEMNVSTLELGDSALYLCASSLVGGRSPENEQFFGPGTRLTVL.

This clonotype was recorded at least ten times. The rearrangement uses TRBV12-3 or TRBV12-4 and TRBJ2-3; 9 bases are a match to TRBD1. The ends lost 6 bases at V and 2 bases at J; junction bases unmatched: 9. This CDR3 has 16 residues. CDR3 loop: CASSRLDRGYTDTQYF. CDR3 coding DNA: TGTGCCAGCAGCCGCCTCGACAGGGGGTACACAGATACGCAGTATTTT.

Of note for this clonotype: This may come from a read error, since a much larger clone is one base off. The V call is TRBV28, the J call TRBJ1-5; D is perhaps TRBD1 (6 bases). Germline V lookup: CDR1 MDHEN, CDR2 SYDVKM. There are 17 residues in the CDR3. The chain's CDR3 is CAGSGNSGVFSNQPQHF. CDR3 nucleotides: TGTGCCGGCAGTGGAAATTCAGGGGTTTTTAGCAATCAGCCCCAGCATTTT.

The chain recombines TRBV28 with TRBJ2-1; the D gene is possibly TRBD2 (7 bases). This CDR3 has 15 residues. Per the germline V gene, CDR1 is MDHEN and CDR2 is SYDVKM. Trimming shortened V by 8 bases and J by 4 bases, and 18 bases separated the two germline ends. CDR3 nucleotide sequence: TGTGCCAGCGGACTAGGACAAGGGGGGTACAATGAGCAGTTCTTC. This encodes CASGLGQGGYNEQFF.

This clonotype was seen many times. The chain employs TRBV6-1 and TRBJ2-3; TRBD1 might be the D (6 bases). The germline CDR1 and CDR2 sequences are MNHNS and SASEGT. Trimming took off 6 bases at V and 4 bases at J, with 14 bases between the two ends. The CDR3 runs to 14 residues. The DNA for the CDR3 is TGTGCCAGCAGGATAACAGGGTCCGCAGATACGCAGTATTTT. This encodes CASRITGSADTQYF.

This clonotype was counted ten times or more. The J gene is TRBJ2-1, the V gene TRBV28, with no clear D. The V gene's germline CDR1 is MDHEN and CDR2 SYDVKM. The ends were cut back, 1 base at V and 0 bases at J, with 7 bases in the middle. The CDR3 is 15 residues long. CDR3 nucleotide sequence: TGTGCCAGCAGTTTATTAGTAGGCTCCTACAATGAGCAGTTCTTC. Residues: CASSLLVGSYNEQFF.

This clonotype came up many times. This chain links TRBV7-2 with TRBJ2-7; 8 nucleotides match TRBD2. CDR1 and CDR2 from the germline V gene are SGHTA and FQGNSA. The V and J ends lost 3 bases and 6 bases, in that order; junction bases with no gene match: 10. CDR3 length equals 15 residues. As DNA, the CDR3 is TGTGCCAGCAGCTTGCTAGCGGGCCTCAGTTCCGAGCAGTACTTC. Its protein product is CASSLLAGLSSEQYF.

The V and J genes are TRBV5-1 and TRBJ1-6; D gene unclear. The V and J ends lost 3 bases and 8 bases respectively, with 12 bases between them. Germline CDR1 reads SGHRS; CDR2 reads YFSETQ. This CDR3 has 14 amino acids. The CDR3 DNA reads as TGCGCCAGCAGCTCGGAAAGACCGGATTCACCCCTCCACTTT. This gives the protein CASSSERPDSPLHF.

This clonotype has ten or more counts. V usage is TRBV5-1 and J usage is TRBJ1-1, with D possibly matching TRBD1 (5 bases). From germline, CDR1 is SGHRS and CDR2 YFSETQ. There are 16 residues in the CDR3. V lost 5 bases, J lost 1 base, and 18 bases lay in between. CDR3 region: CASRPGTPNENTEAFF. The DNA for the CDR3 is TGCGCCAGCAGACCCGGGACGCCGAACGAGAACACTGAAGCTTTCTTT.

In this sample, this clonotype turned up a few times. V gene TRBV6-5 combines with J gene TRBJ1-2, with D uncertain. Trimming cost V 2 bases and J 4 bases, with 8 bases left between them. This CDR3 has 13 residues. Germline CDR1 MNHEY, CDR2 SVGAGI. In DNA, the CDR3 is TGTGCCAGCAGTTACGGGAGAGCCTATGGCTACACCTTC. This sequence encodes CASSYGRAYGYTF.

This clonotype was detected a few times. This chain uses TRBV6-1 with TRBJ2-2, with 9 positions matching TRBD1. This CDR3 contains 15 residues. V lost 6 bases, J lost 3 bases, and 5 bases stayed unmatched. Germline V gives CDR1 MNHNS, CDR2 SASEGT. CDR3 amino acids: CASRYRGQDTGELFF. The DNA for the CDR3 is TGTGCCAGCAGGTACAGGGGGCAGGACACCGGGGAGCTGTTTTTT.

The chain employs TRBV13 and TRBJ2-5, with 10 bases aligning to TRBD1. Trimming took 6 bases from V and 2 from J; bases not matched to a gene: 9. The germline CDR1 and CDR2 sequences are PRHDT and FYEKMQ (reference sequence). This CDR3 has 16 amino acids. The CDR3 coding sequence is TGTGCCAGCAGTTCACCTAAGGACAGGGGGCAAGAGACCCAGTACTTC. It yields the protein CASSSPKDRGQETQYF.

This clonotype was counted only a few times. V and J are TRBV29-1 and TRBJ2-1; possible D gene TRBD1, 5 bases. The CDR3 is made up of 11 amino acids. Trimming stripped 2 bases from V and 10 bases from J, with 9 bases between. The germline V gene has CDR1 SQVTM and CDR2 ANQGSEA. As DNA, the CDR3 is TGCAGCGTTGAACAGGGTTGGGAGCAGTTCTTC. Amino acid sequence: CSVEQGWEQFF.